There are many counts of the clone carrying this T cell receptor (beta chain). These data come from a study of blood T cell repertoires in COVID-19. Turning to the study itself: Samples of COVID-19 (acute and convalescent) were obtained from the United States, Italy and Spain. PBMCs, B-cell-depleted T cells, or T cells were the source of the cDNA or gDNA that made up the material.

TCRdb keeps only in-frame clones here, not all; method: immunoSEQ multiplex PCR. The data show approximately 290,000 clones, about 80% seen once. Germline CDR1 reads SGHVS; CDR2 reads FNYEAQ. V was shortened by 4 bases and J by 4 bases, with 14 bases between the two germline ends. The CDR3 loop spans 15 amino acids. This clonotype originated in a person aged 70 to 79 with COVID-19, enrolled during active disease. The sample consisted of peripheral blood. The chain employs TRBV7-6 and TRBJ2-1, with a weak D call TRBD2 (5 bases). In DNA form, the CDR3 reads TGTGCCAGCAGCTCCCTCCGCGGGCAGTACAATGAGCAGTTCTTC. Translated, it gives CASSSLRGQYNEQFF.